This T cell receptor beta chain originates from a study of blood T cell repertoires in COVID-19. Overall study context: Spain, Italy and the United States supplied samples that represented acute and convalescent COVID-19.

This CDR3 has 14 residues. The germline V gene encodes CDR1 SNHLY and CDR2 FYNNEI. V dropped 4 bases and J dropped 2 bases, with 11 bases sitting between them. This clone was counted a few times. Per the original data handling: Reference gene primer amplification in the assay estimated nucleated cell counts. The assay was immunoSEQ multiplex PCR, and TCRdb's table has in-frame clones only and misses some. V and J calls plus clone size are reproduced from that table; the DNA served to infer D and trimming. The table shows 350,000 or so clones, with 70% to 90% occurring only once. Participants reported their clinical history, and cohort assignment relied on those reports.

The sample comprised PBMCs or T cells enriched from blood (not recorded which). This chain links TRBV2 with TRBJ1-2; D is possibly TRBD1 (5 bases). The receptor comes from a woman aged 40 to 55 with acute COVID-19. This chain's CDR3 is CASSGMTENYGYTF. CDR3 DNA sequence: TGTGCCAGCAGTGGGATGACAGAGAACTATGGCTACACCTTC.